A selection of T cell receptor beta chains follows, all from one sample in a study of shared clonotypes between healthy human individuals. The assay was immunoSEQ multiplex PCR, and TCRdb's table has in-frame clones only and misses some. The data contain millions of clones, over 85% of them singletons. Material: naive CD4+ T cells sorted from blood. The receptors here all came from a man aged 18-30 years in good health. CDR3s include the opening cysteine and the closing phenylalanine or tryptophan. Fields, in order: V gene, J gene, clone size, D gene, CDR3 protein, CDR3 DNA. D genes are given only for firm matches. Clone size is not always given. Where it is, it says once, few, many or a class for expanded clones.

TRBV7-9	TRBJ1-4	NA	NA	CASSLADGGAGNEKLFF	TGTGCCAGCAGCTTAGCTGACGGGGGCGCGGGTAATGAAAAACTGTTTTTT
TRBV28	TRBJ2-1	NA	TRBD2	CASGRGGNEQFF	TGTGCCAGCGGCCGGGGGGGCAATGAGCAGTTCTTC
TRBV5-3	TRBJ2-5	NA	NA	CARSPGAHQETQYF	TGTGCCAGAAGCCCAGGGGCGCACCAAGAGACCCAGTACTTC
TRBV9	TRBJ1-5	NA	NA	CASSQGPTGTQSQPQHF	TGTGCCAGCAGTCAGGGACCTACCGGGACACAATCCCAGCCCCAGCATTTT
TRBV19	TRBJ2-7	NA	TRBD1	CASSIVGAGGSYEQYF	TGTGCCAGTAGTATAGTCGGGGCAGGGGGCTCCTACGAGCAGTACTTC
TRBV11-2	TRBJ1-1	NA	NA	CASSSNLGRAAEAFF	TGTGCCAGCAGCTCCAATCTGGGCAGGGCGGCTGAAGCTTTCTTT
TRBV23-1	TRBJ2-2	NA	TRBD2	CASRPGTSDDTGELFF	TGCGCCAGCAGACCCGGGACTAGCGACGACACCGGGGAGCTGTTTTTT
TRBV7-9	TRBJ1-1	NA	NA	CASSLWGRGEVF	TGTGCCAGCAGCTTATGGGGTAGGGGAGAGGTATTT
TRBV5-6	TRBJ1-1	NA	NA	CASSRDQVIPEAFF	TGTGCCAGCAGCAGGGACCAAGTGATCCCTGAAGCTTTCTTT
TRBV7-9	TRBJ2-1	NA	NA	CASSPSSVRGVEQFF	TGTGCCAGCAGCCCGAGCTCGGTCCGGGGTGTTGAGCAGTTCTTC
TRBV11-1	TRBJ2-7	NA	TRBD1	CASSFGTGIPYEQYF	TGTGCCAGCAGCTTCGGGACAGGGATTCCCTACGAGCAGTACTTC
TRBV21-1	TRBJ2-2	NA	NA	CASSKSGVGTGELFF	TGTGCCAGCAGCAAAAGCGGAGTTGGCACCGGGGAGCTGTTTTTT
TRBV6-6	TRBJ2-3	NA	TRBD2	CASTPASGGADTQYF	TGTGCCAGCACACCCGCTAGCGGGGGGGCAGATACGCAGTATTTT
TRBV10-3	TRBJ2-7	NA	TRBD1	CAIQGNNEQYF	TGTGCCATACAGGGGAACAACGAGCAGTACTTC
TRBV7-3	TRBJ2-1	NA	NA	CASSLESGRDEQFF	TGTGCCAGCAGCTTAGAAAGCGGCCGGGATGAGCAGTTCTTC
TRBV5-8	TRBJ2-3	NA	NA	CASSLARLNSDTQYF	TGTGCCAGCAGCTTGGCCCGTTTAAACTCAGATACGCAGTATTTT
TRBV6-5	TRBJ2-4	NA	TRBD2	CASREGGAKNIQYF	TGTGCCAGCCGGGAGGGAGGGGCCAAAAACATTCAGTACTTC
TRBV15	TRBJ2-1	NA	TRBD1	CATSQLAGTGYHEQFF	TGTGCCACCAGCCAGCTCGCCGGGACAGGGTACCATGAGCAGTTCTTC
TRBV5-4	TRBJ2-7	NA	NA	CASSLGAGQSYEQYF	TGTGCCAGCAGCTTGGGCGCAGGCCAATCCTACGAGCAGTACTTC
TRBV11-2	TRBJ2-7	NA	TRBD1	CASSANRGLFEQYF	TGTGCCAGCAGCGCCAACAGGGGGCTGTTCGAGCAGTACTTC
TRBV30	TRBJ2-7	NA	TRBD2	CAWKSRGLAFEQYF	TGTGCCTGGAAAAGTAGGGGACTAGCCTTCGAGCAGTACTTC
TRBV10-2	TRBJ2-7	NA	NA	CASSVDSYEQYF	TGCGCCAGCAGTGTTGATAGCTACGAGCAGTACTTC
TRBV7-2	TRBJ1-1	NA	NA	CASSLRGRAGTEAFF	TGTGCCAGCAGCTTAAGAGGGAGGGCGGGCACTGAAGCTTTCTTT
TRBV28	TRBJ1-2	few	NA	CASSVPGDGYTF	TGTGCCAGCTCCGTGCCTGGGGATGGCTACACCTTC
TRBV10-3	TRBJ2-2	NA	TRBD2	CAIRASGLDGELFF	TGTGCCATCAGGGCTAGCGGGCTCGACGGGGAGCTGTTTTTT
TRBV28	TRBJ2-7	NA	NA	CASSLPGQAGEQYF	TGTGCCAGCAGTCTCCCGGGCCAGGCAGGCGAGCAGTACTTC
TRBV6-1	TRBJ1-2	NA	TRBD1	CASRVGQGIYGYTF	TGTGCCAGCAGAGTGGGACAGGGAATCTATGGCTACACCTTC
TRBV7-6	TRBJ2-3	NA	TRBD2	CASSPSGSVSDTQYF	TGTGCCAGCAGCCCTAGCGGGAGCGTCTCAGATACGCAGTATTTT
TRBV5-6	TRBJ2-1	once	TRBD2	CASSLVLAGIYNEQFF	TGTGCCAGCAGCTTGGTACTAGCGGGGATCTACAATGAGCAGTTCTTC
TRBV9	TRBJ2-7	NA	TRBD2	CASSHGTSGRFDEQYF	TGTGCCAGCAGCCACGGGACTAGCGGGAGGTTCGACGAGCAGTACTTC
TRBV18	TRBJ1-1	few	NA	CASSPGGQNTEAFF	TGTGCCAGCTCACCGGGCGGGCAGAACACTGAAGCTTTCTTT
TRBV4-2	TRBJ1-4	NA	NA	CASSQDGPRAATNEKLFF	TGTGCCAGCAGCCAAGACGGACCCCGGGCAGCAACTAATGAAAAACTGTTTTTT
TRBV5-1	TRBJ1-1	NA	NA	CASRLDFNTEAFF	TGCGCCAGCAGGTTAGACTTCAACACTGAAGCTTTCTTT
TRBV5-6	TRBJ2-5	NA	NA	CASALGRSETQYF	TGTGCCAGCGCCCTGGGGCGTTCGGAGACCCAGTACTTC
TRBV7-9	TRBJ2-7	NA	TRBD1	CASSLAWAGGFDEQYF	TGTGCCAGCAGCTTAGCGTGGGCAGGGGGCTTCGACGAGCAGTACTTC
TRBV18	TRBJ1-1	NA	NA	CASSRDSNTEAFF	TGTGCCAGCTCACGTGACAGTAACACTGAAGCTTTCTTT
TRBV28	TRBJ1-2	NA	NA	CASSPQPTASYGYTF	TGTGCCAGCAGTCCCCAGCCGACAGCCAGCTATGGCTACACCTTC
TRBV10-3	TRBJ2-1	NA	TRBD2	CAISDLGTSGDEQFF	TGTGCCATCAGTGATTTGGGGACTAGCGGGGATGAGCAGTTCTTC
TRBV28	TRBJ1-6	NA	TRBD1	CASTMTGGYGSPLHF	TGTGCCAGCACTATGACAGGGGGATATGGTTCACCCCTCCACTTT
TRBV5-1	TRBJ2-7	NA	TRBD1	CASSVGTVYEQYF	TGCGCCAGCAGCGTAGGGACAGTCTACGAGCAGTACTTC
TRBV29-1	TRBJ2-3	NA	TRBD1	CSVGEGATQYF	TGCAGCGTGGGCGAGGGGGCGACGCAGTATTTT
TRBV6-4	TRBJ2-7	once	NA	CASREQGEQYF	TGTGCCAGCAGGGAGCAGGGCGAGCAGTACTTC
TRBV4-3	TRBJ2-7	NA	TRBD2	CASSQDRVLAGPYEQYF	TGCGCCAGCAGCCAAGATCGCGTCCTAGCGGGGCCCTACGAGCAGTACTTC
TRBV5-1	TRBJ2-3	NA	NA	CASSPAGGRTDTQYF	TGCGCCAGCAGTCCTGCTGGGGGACGCACAGATACGCAGTATTTT
TRBV10-3	TRBJ1-1	NA	NA	CATEQNTEAFF	TGTGCCACAGAACAGAACACTGAAGCTTTCTTT
TRBV19	TRBJ1-6	few	TRBD1	CASSIGDSSPLHF	TGTGCCAGTAGTATTGGGGACAGTTCACCCCTCCACTTT
TRBV5-1	TRBJ1-1	NA	TRBD1	CASSPGQTLNTEAFF	TGCGCCAGCAGCCCGGGACAGACCTTGAACACTGAAGCTTTCTTT
TRBV10-3	TRBJ2-2	once	TRBD1	CAISGLQGIGTGELFF	TGTGCCATCAGTGGTTTACAGGGGATCGGCACCGGGGAGCTGTTTTTT
TRBV2	TRBJ2-1	NA	NA	CASSEDSYNEQFF	TGTGCCAGCAGTGAAGATTCATACAATGAGCAGTTCTTC
TRBV6-1	TRBJ1-5	NA	NA	CASSQFPSSNQPQHF	TGTGCCAGCAGTCAGTTTCCCTCGAGCAATCAGCCCCAGCATTTT
TRBV2	TRBJ2-5	NA	NA	CASSEALFAETQYF	TGTGCCAGCAGTGAAGCGCTTTTTGCAGAGACCCAGTACTTC
TRBV4-1	TRBJ2-3	NA	NA	CASSRVMGTDTQYF	TGCGCCAGCAGCCGAGTTATGGGCACAGATACGCAGTATTTT
TRBV29-1	TRBJ2-7	NA	NA	CSALGTVYEQYF	TGCAGCGCATTAGGGACGGTCTACGAGCAGTACTTC
TRBV25-1	TRBJ1-4	NA	TRBD1	CASGRDRGGDVKLFF	TGTGCCAGCGGACGAGACAGGGGGGGAGATGTAAAACTGTTTTTT
TRBV6-1	TRBJ2-7	once	NA	CASSQGNGAYEQYF	TGTGCCAGCAGCCAAGGGAACGGGGCCTACGAGCAGTACTTC
TRBV6-6	TRBJ1-2	NA	NA	CASQPQGYGYTF	TGTGCCAGCCAACCTCAGGGCTATGGCTACACCTTC
TRBV5-1	TRBJ2-2	NA	NA	CASSLPNTGELFF	TGCGCCAGCAGCTTACCGAACACCGGGGAGCTGTTTTTT
TRBV6-4	TRBJ2-1	NA	NA	CASSVFQGNNEQFF	TGTGCCAGCAGTGTATTCCAGGGAAACAATGAGCAGTTCTTC
TRBV18	TRBJ2-1	once	TRBD2	CASSLPGLADNEQFF	TGTGCCAGCTCATTACCGGGACTAGCTGATAATGAGCAGTTCTTC
TRBV4-1	TRBJ2-1	NA	TRBD2	CASGRASGEGEQFF	TGCGCCAGCGGCCGAGCTAGCGGGGAGGGGGAGCAGTTCTTC